Following are 31 T cell receptor beta chains from one sample sequenced in a study of cytomegalovirus exposure and HLA in healthy donors. The PCR ran on 60 Vbeta and 13 Jbeta primers. Using immunoSEQ multiplex PCR, the repertoire was profiled, and TCRdb retains in-frame clones only, with some absent. The repertoire consists of around 150,000 clones, with over 65% occurring once and the leading ten covering around 4.6%. The sequencing input was PBMCs. The receptor source for this set is a man aged 18 to 29 in good health and CMV-seropositive.

CDR3 region: CASSQDGGPDTQYF. The CDR3 DNA sequence: TGCGCCAGCAGCCAAGATGGCGGGCCTGATACGCAGTATTTT. This chain connects TRBV4-1 to TRBJ2-3; a possible D gene is TRBD2 (5 bases). The germline V gene encodes CDR1 MGHRA and CDR2 YSYEKL. CDR3 length: 14 residues. The V and J ends lost 0 bases and 6 bases respectively, with 10 bases between them.

The chain carries TRBV4-2 and TRBJ2-2; weak D call: TRBD2 (6 bases). V shed 0 bases and J shed 1 base, with 24 bases lying between them. CDR1 LGHNA and CDR2 YNFKEQ come from the germline V gene. This CDR3 region has 21 residues. CDR3 nucleotide sequence: TGTGCCAGCAGCCAAGAAATACAGGCGGGGTCAGTATTGCTGAACACCGGGGAGCTGTTTTTT. Translation: CASSQEIQAGSVLLNTGELFF.

This clone was seen only a few times. The chain uses TRBV28 and TRBJ1-6; 7 bases map to TRBD1. Germline CDR1 MDHEN, CDR2 SYDVKM. V was pared by 2 bases and J by 6 bases, with 10 bases of the junction left unmatched. This CDR3 comprises 17 residues. In DNA, the CDR3 is TGTGCCAGCAGTTTACCCCGAGGACAGGACTTTAATTCACCCCTCCACTTT. Protein product: CASSLPRGQDFNSPLHF.

The chain combines TRBV21-1 with TRBJ2-1; TRBD2 is taken as the D call from the table, unchecked against the DNA. TRBV21-1 corresponds to a pseudogene. This CDR3 is 14 amino acids long. The CDR3 DNA follows: TGTGCCACCCCAGTGGCGGGTACTTACAATGAGCAGTTCTTC. Amino acid sequence: CATPVAGTYNEQFF.

The chain links TRBV11-2 to TRBJ1-1; no firm D call. Germline V gene data show CDR1 as SGHAT and CDR2 as FQNNGV. This CDR3 region has 13 residues. V was cut by 5 bases and J by 1 base, with 8 bases left in between. The CDR3 region is CASSASRNTEAFF. CDR3 nucleotides: TGTGCCAGCAGCGCCTCCAGGAACACTGAAGCTTTCTTT.

The V and J genes are TRBV5-6 and TRBJ1-2; unclear D gene. Trimming shortened V by 2 bases and J by 4 bases, and 18 bases separated the two germline ends. The CDR3 loop spans 16 amino acids. The V gene's germline CDR1 is SGHDT and CDR2 YYEEEE. The chain's CDR3 is CASSFSGMRASYGYTF. The CDR3 nucleotides are TGTGCCAGCAGCTTCAGCGGAATGCGGGCGAGCTATGGCTACACCTTC.

The gene calls are TRBV29-1 and TRBJ2-1; 14 nucleotides line up with TRBD2. Germline values: CDR1 SQVTM, CDR2 ANQGSEA. V dropped 7 bases and J dropped 8; count of bases not matched to a gene: 7. The CDR3 extends over 14 amino acids. The CDR3 here is CSAGTSGSTHEQFF. As DNA, the CDR3 is TGCAGCGCTGGGACTAGCGGGAGCACCCATGAGCAGTTCTTC.

The chain combines TRBV2 with TRBJ1-1; 7 positions agree with TRBD1. The CDR3 covers 13 residues. Germline trimming cut 1 base from V and 5 bases from J; bases unmatched to any gene: 1. Per germline, CDR1 SNHLY and CDR2 FYNNEI. The CDR3 spells CASSEGRGTEAFF. The CDR3 region has the DNA TGTGCCAGCAGTGAAGGCAGGGGGACTGAAGCTTTCTTT.

This clone was seen a handful of times. This rearrangement joins TRBV5-4 to TRBJ1-2, with no clear D. This CDR3 is 15 amino acids long. Trimming cost V 0 bases and J 6 bases, with 15 bases left between them. In germline, CDR1 is SGHNT, CDR2 YYREEE (reference sequence). CDR3 sequence (DNA): TGTGCCAGCAGCTTGGCCGGGGTGCTTCTCGATGGCTACACCTTC. As protein: CASSLAGVLLDGYTF.

The J gene is TRBJ1-6, the V gene TRBV5-4; D not resolved. Germline values: CDR1 SGHNT, CDR2 YYREEE (reference sequence). The ends were cut back, 2 bases at V and 5 bases at J, with 11 bases in the middle. CDR3 length: 15 amino acids. The CDR3 is CASSFGLHDNSPLHF. The CDR3 DNA follows: TGTGCCAGCAGCTTCGGTCTCCACGATAATTCACCCCTCCACTTT. Looking up the rest from reference TRBV5-4 and TRBJ1-6 gives the full variable domain: ETGVTQSPTHLIKTRGQQVTLRCSSQSGHNTVSWYQQALGQGPQFIFQYYREEENGRGNFPPRFSGLQFPNYSSELNVNALELDDSALYLCASSFGLHDNSPLHFGNGTRLTVT.

This clone has just a few counts. This sample also contains other DNA sequences that code for the same CDR3. The chain uses TRBV7-3 and TRBJ2-1; 12 nucleotides line up with TRBD2. Germline V gene lookup returns CDR1 SGHTA and CDR2 FQGTGA. The CDR3 sequence is 15 residues long. Trimming removed 4 bases from V and 2 bases from J; junction bases left unmatched: 0. CDR3 residues: CASSSSGGAYNEQFF. In DNA form, the CDR3 reads TGTGCCAGCAGCTCTAGCGGGGGGGCCTACAATGAGCAGTTCTTC.

This clone was seen only a few times. The chain couples TRBV2 to TRBJ2-7; TRBD2 might be the D (6 bases). This CDR3 is built from 14 residues. The ends were cut back, 8 bases at V and 0 bases at J, with 14 bases in the middle. Per the germline V gene, CDR1 is SNHLY and CDR2 is FYNNEI. The CDR3 coding sequence is TGTGCCAGCGGTCCAGCGGGTGGCTCCTACGAGCAGTACGTC. Its translation: CASGPAGGSYEQYV.

This chain connects TRBV5-8 to TRBJ1-5, with 8 bases matching TRBD1. The V gene's germline CDR1 is SGHTS and CDR2 YDEGEE. Trimming took 0 bases from V and 7 from J; bases not matched to a gene: 3. The CDR3 is 14 residues long. CDR3 in DNA: TGTGCCAGCAGCTTGGGGACAGGGTTGCAGCCCCAGCATTTT. This encodes CASSLGTGLQPQHF.

V gene TRBV18 combines with J gene TRBJ2-1; 9 bases agree with TRBD1. The CDR3 totals 13 residues. Per germline, CDR1 KGHSH and CDR2 LQKENI. The V gene end was trimmed by 5 bases and the J gene end by 6 bases; junction bases not matched to a gene: 2. The CDR3 DNA follows: TGTGCCAGCTCATCGGGACAGGGCAATGAGCAGTTCTTC. Amino acid sequence: CASSSGQGNEQFF.

V is TRBV10-3 and J is TRBJ1-4; D ambiguous. CDR1 is ENHRY, CDR2 SYGVKD, per germline. Trimming removed 6 bases from V and 4 bases from J, with 9 bases in between. This CDR3 comprises 13 residues. CDR3 residues: CAISSSYNEKLFF. The CDR3 DNA reads TGTGCCATCAGCTCGTCTTATAATGAAAAACTGTTTTTT.

A single count supports this clone. This sequence joins TRBV30 and TRBJ2-1, with TRBD2 matching over 9 bases. This CDR3 has 15 amino acids. V dropped 3 bases and J dropped 2; count of bases not matched to a gene: 5. CDR1 and CDR2 from the germline V gene are GTSNPN and SVGIG (reference sequence). The CDR3 is CAWRGAGGPYNEQFF. The CDR3 nucleotides are TGTGCCTGGAGGGGAGCGGGGGGACCCTACAATGAGCAGTTCTTC.

This sequence joins TRBV5-1 and TRBJ2-5; 11 nucleotides match TRBD1. CDR3 size: 15 residues. After removal of 2 bases from V and 5 bases from J, the junction contained 5 bases not matched to a gene. Germline CDR1 is SGHRS and CDR2 is YFSETQ. DNA of the CDR3: TGCGCCAGCAGCTTCCGGACAGGGGGCTTGGAGACCCAGTACTTC. Its protein product is CASSFRTGGLETQYF.

V is TRBV5-1 and J is TRBJ1-1; possible D gene TRBD1, 5 bases. Germline loops: CDR1 SGHRS, CDR2 YFSETQ. There are 15 residues in the CDR3. Between the trimmed V and J ends, which lost 0 bases and 7 bases, there was a span of 16 bases. CDR3 nucleotides: TGCGCCAGCAGCTTGGCCCAGGGCAGGGTCAGTGAAGCTTTCTTT. It codes for CASSLAQGRVSEAFF.

V and J are TRBV6-6 and TRBJ2-4; tentatively, D is TRBD2 (5 bases). This CDR3 region has 15 residues. The germline CDR1 and CDR2 sequences are MNHNY and SVGAGI (reference sequence). Trimming left V 6 bases short and J 3 bases short, with 15 bases between. CDR3 sequence: CASRADHSGKNIQYF. Written as DNA, the CDR3 is TGTGCCAGCAGAGCGGACCACTCGGGCAAAAACATTCAGTACTTC.

This chain links TRBV19 with TRBJ1-5; no clear D gene. Germline V CDR1 and CDR2: LNHDA, SQIVND (reference sequence). Trimming removed 2 bases at V and 0 bases at J, with 8 bases between. CDR3 length: 15 residues. CDR3 sequence reads: CASSINAGSNQPQHF. The CDR3 DNA sequence: TGTGCCAGTAGTATAAATGCGGGTAGCAATCAGCCCCAGCATTTT.

V is TRBV18 and J is TRBJ1-1, with 7 nucleotides matching TRBD1. Trimming cost V 3 bases and J 6 bases; bases outside gene matches: 10. The CDR3 length is 15 residues. Germline V gene lookup returns CDR1 KGHSH and CDR2 LQKENI. CDR3 sequence: CASSPRTGSAAEAFF. The DNA of the CDR3 is TGTGCCAGCTCACCTCGGACAGGAAGCGCGGCTGAAGCTTTCTTT.

The sample holds a few counts of this clone. The J gene is TRBJ2-5, the V gene TRBV6-6; maybe TRBD1 (5 bases). Trimming cost V 7 bases and J 1 base, with 13 bases left between them. CDR1 is MNHNY and CDR2 is SVGAGI in the germline V gene (reference sequence). The CDR3 has 14 amino acids. CDR3 region: CASTPQGAQETQYF. Written as DNA, the CDR3 is TGTGCCAGCACCCCTCAAGGGGCCCAAGAGACCCAGTACTTC.

This chain links TRBV10-1 with TRBJ2-7; D call uncertain. The CDR3 extends over 19 amino acids. V dropped 0 bases and J dropped 3 bases, with 24 bases sitting between them. Germline V gene lookup returns CDR1 WNHNN and CDR2 SYGVQD (reference sequence). The CDR3 DNA follows: TGCGCCAGCAGTGAGTCCTTGGCAGCGTACGAACCGGCAGACTACGAGCAGTACGTC. It specifies CASSESLAAYEPADYEQYV.

V usage is TRBV2 and J usage is TRBJ2-1; 12 nucleotides line up with TRBD2. CDR3 length equals 16 residues. The V gene's germline CDR1 is SNHLY and CDR2 FYNNEI. V lost 5 bases, J lost 1 base, and 3 bases stayed unmatched. CDR3 bases: TGTGCCAGCAGTTCCCTAGCGGGGGGGTCCTACAATGAGCAGTTCTTC. Translation gives CASSSLAGGSYNEQFF.

The chain employs TRBV5-6 and TRBJ1-2; D might be TRBD1 (6 bases). Per germline, CDR1 SGHDT and CDR2 YYEEEE. The CDR3 is 13 residues long. The ends were cut back, 0 bases at V and 7 bases at J, with 10 bases in the middle. CDR3: CASSLAAGAGYTF. The CDR3 DNA reads TGTGCCAGCAGCTTGGCCGCAGGGGCTGGCTACACCTTC. The variable domain in full, completed from reference TRBV5-6 and TRBJ1-2, reads DAGVTQSPTHLIKTRGQQVTLRCSPKSGHDTVSWYQQALGQGPQFIFQYYEEEERQRGNFPDRFSGHQFPNYSSELNVNALLLGDSALYLCASSLAAGAGYTFGSGTRLTVV.

V gene TRBV6-6 combines with J gene TRBJ1-5; TRBD1 agrees at 7 bases. Losses at the gene ends were 6 bases for V and 2 bases for J; bases not matched to a gene: 10. The CDR3 runs 16 residues. The germline V gene has CDR1 MNHNY and CDR2 SVGAGI (reference sequence). CDR3 bases: TGTGCCAGCAGCACCGGACAGGCGGAACGCAATCAGCCCCAGCATTTT. Translated: CASSTGQAERNQPQHF.

The CDR3 here is CASSVGRYEQYV. The CDR3 DNA reads TGCGCCAGCAGCGTAGGGAGGTACGAGCAGTACGTC. The rearrangement uses TRBV5-1 and TRBJ2-7; TRBD2 might be the D (6 bases). V gave up 4 bases and J gave up 4 bases, with 9 bases separating them. CDR1 and CDR2 (germline): SGHRS, YFSETQ. The CDR3 loop spans 12 amino acids.

The gene calls are TRBV2 and TRBJ2-3, with TRBD2 as a possible D gene (5 bases). The CDR3 is 15 residues long. Germline V lookup: CDR1 SNHLY, CDR2 FYNNEI. With 3 bases removed from V and 0 bases from J, the gap between germline ends came to 10 bases. In nucleotides, the CDR3 is TGTGCCAGCAGTGATACGGGATCTAGCACAGATACGCAGTATTTT. As protein: CASSDTGSSTDTQYF.

This clone was seen a handful of times. This rearrangement joins TRBV11-3 to TRBJ2-2; a possible D gene is TRBD2 (5 bases). The CDR3 runs to 14 residues. Looked up from germline, CDR1 is SGHNT and CDR2 is YENEEA. V was cut by 5 bases and J by 5 bases, with 12 bases left in between. The CDR3 DNA follows: TGTGCCAGCAGCACCCGCGGCGGGACCGGGGAGCTGTTTTTT. This sequence encodes CASSTRGGTGELFF.

This chain links TRBV6-1 with TRBJ2-3; D may be TRBD1 (5 bases). CDR1 MNHNS and CDR2 SASEGT come from the germline V gene. The CDR3 sequence is 13 residues long. The V and J ends lost 6 bases and 2 bases respectively, with 9 bases between them. The CDR3 loop is CASRIQATDTQYF. The CDR3 bases are TGTGCCAGCAGAATACAGGCCACAGATACGCAGTATTTT.

This rearrangement joins TRBV6-1 to TRBJ1-2; 9 bases map to TRBD1. V lost 6 bases, J lost 4 bases, and 6 bases stayed unmatched. Looked up from germline, CDR1 is MNHNS and CDR2 is SASEGT. The CDR3 covers 14 residues. In DNA, the CDR3 is TGTGCCAGCAGGAAGACAGGGGGGGCCTATGGCTACACCTTC. Translated, it gives CASRKTGGAYGYTF.